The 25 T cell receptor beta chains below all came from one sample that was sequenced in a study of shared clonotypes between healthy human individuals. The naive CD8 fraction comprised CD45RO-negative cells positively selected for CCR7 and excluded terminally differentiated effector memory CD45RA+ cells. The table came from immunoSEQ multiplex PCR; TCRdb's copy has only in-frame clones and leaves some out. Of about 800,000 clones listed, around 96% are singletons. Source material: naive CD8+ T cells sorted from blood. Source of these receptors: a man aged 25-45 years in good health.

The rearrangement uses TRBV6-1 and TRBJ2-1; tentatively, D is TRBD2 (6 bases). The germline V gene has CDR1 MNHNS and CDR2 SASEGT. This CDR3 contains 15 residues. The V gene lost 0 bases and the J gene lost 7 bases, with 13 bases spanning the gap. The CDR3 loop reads CASSEAGVGGNEQFF. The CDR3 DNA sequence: TGTGCCAGCAGTGAAGCGGGAGTTGGAGGGAATGAGCAGTTCTTC.

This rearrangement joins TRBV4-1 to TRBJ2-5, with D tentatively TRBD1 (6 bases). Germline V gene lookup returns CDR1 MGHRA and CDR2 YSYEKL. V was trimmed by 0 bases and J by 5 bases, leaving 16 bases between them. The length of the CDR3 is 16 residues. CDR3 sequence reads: CASSQEGSGAGETQYF. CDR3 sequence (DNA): TGCGCCAGCAGCCAAGAGGGTTCAGGGGCCGGGGAGACCCAGTACTTC.

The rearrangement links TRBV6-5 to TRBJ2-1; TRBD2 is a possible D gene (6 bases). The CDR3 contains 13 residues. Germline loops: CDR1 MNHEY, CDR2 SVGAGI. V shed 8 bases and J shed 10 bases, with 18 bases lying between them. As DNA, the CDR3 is TGTGCCAGCCGGATTGGGGCGGGAAAGGAGCAGTTCTTC. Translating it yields CASRIGAGKEQFF.

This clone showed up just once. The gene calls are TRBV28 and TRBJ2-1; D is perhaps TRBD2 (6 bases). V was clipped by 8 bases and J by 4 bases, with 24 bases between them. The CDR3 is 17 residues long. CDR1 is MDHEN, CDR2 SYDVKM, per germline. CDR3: CASQTSLFRDLYNEQFF. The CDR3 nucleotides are TGTGCCAGCCAGACTAGTTTGTTTCGGGACCTATACAATGAGCAGTTCTTC.

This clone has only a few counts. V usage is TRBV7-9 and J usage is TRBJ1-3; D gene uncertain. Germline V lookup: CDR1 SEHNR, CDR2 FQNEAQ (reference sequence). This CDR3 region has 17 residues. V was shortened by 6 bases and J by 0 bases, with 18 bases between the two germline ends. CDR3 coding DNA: TGTGCCAGCAGTCCTCCTGGAGAGCGAATCTCTGGAAACACCATATATTTT. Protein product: CASSPPGERISGNTIYF.

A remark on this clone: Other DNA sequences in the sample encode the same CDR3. The CDR3 nucleotides read TGTGCCAGCAGTTTATTAGGGGGCGAGGAGACCCAGTACTTC. Amino acid sequence: CASSLLGGEETQYF. This sequence joins TRBV27 and TRBJ2-5, with 7 bases identical to TRBD1. The CDR3 runs to 14 residues. Germline CDR1 and CDR2: MNHEY and SMNVEV (reference sequence). The trim removed 1 base at V and 5 bases at J, leaving 4 bases unmatched.

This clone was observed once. The chain's CDR3 is CASSQIGRGADTQYF. Here the CDR3 DNA reads TGTGCCAGCAGTCAAATCGGACGGGGTGCAGATACGCAGTATTTT. The gene calls are TRBV7-9 and TRBJ2-3; a weak D match, TRBD2 (5 bases). V was pared by 6 bases and J by 4 bases, with 17 bases between. Germline CDR1 reads SEHNR; CDR2 reads FQNEAQ (reference sequence). This CDR3 has 15 amino acids.

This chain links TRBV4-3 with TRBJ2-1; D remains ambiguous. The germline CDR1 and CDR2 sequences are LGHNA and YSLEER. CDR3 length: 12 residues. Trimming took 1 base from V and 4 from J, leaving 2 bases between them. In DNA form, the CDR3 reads TGCGCCAGCAGCCAAGGATACAATGAGCAGTTCTTC. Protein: CASSQGYNEQFF.

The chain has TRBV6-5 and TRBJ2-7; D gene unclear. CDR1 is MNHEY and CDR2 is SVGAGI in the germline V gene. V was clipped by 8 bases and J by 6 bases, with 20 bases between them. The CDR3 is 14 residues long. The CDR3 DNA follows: TGTGCCAGCTCGTGGGCCACTGGGTTTTTCGAGCAGTACTTC. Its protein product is CASSWATGFFEQYF.

The CDR3 protein is CASSDGPGYEQYF. The CDR3, as DNA: TGCGCCAGCTCCGACGGACCGGGCTACGAGCAGTACTTC. This rearrangement joins TRBV10-1 to TRBJ2-7; D is unresolved. Germline CDR1 WNHNN, CDR2 SYGVQD (reference sequence). The CDR3 length is 13 residues. V was clipped by 8 bases and J by 3 bases, with 14 bases between them.

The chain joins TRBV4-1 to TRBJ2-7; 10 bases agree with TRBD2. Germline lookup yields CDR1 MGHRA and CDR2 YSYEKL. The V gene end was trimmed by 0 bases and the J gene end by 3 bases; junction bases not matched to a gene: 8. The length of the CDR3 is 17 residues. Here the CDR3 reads CASSQDPPLAGVYEQYF. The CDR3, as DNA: TGCGCCAGCAGCCAAGATCCCCCGCTAGCGGGAGTCTACGAGCAGTACTTC.

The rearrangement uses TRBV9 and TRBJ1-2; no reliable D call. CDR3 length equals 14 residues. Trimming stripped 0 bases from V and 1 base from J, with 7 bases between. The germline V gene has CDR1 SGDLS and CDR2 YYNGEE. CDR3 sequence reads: CASSVGRDNYGYTF. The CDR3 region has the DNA TGTGCCAGCAGCGTAGGAAGGGATAACTATGGCTACACCTTC. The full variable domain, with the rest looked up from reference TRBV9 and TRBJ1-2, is DSGVTQTPKHLITATGQRVTLRCSPRSGDLSVYWYQQSLDQGLQFLIQYYNGEERAKGNILERFSAQQFPDLHSELNLSSLELGDSALYFCASSVGRDNYGYTFGSGTRLTVV.

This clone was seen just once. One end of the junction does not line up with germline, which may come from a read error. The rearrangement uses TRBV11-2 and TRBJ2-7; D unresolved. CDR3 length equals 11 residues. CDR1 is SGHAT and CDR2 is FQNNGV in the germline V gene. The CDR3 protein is CASSLGLSKVF. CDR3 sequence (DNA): TGTGCCAGCAGCTTAGGGCTGTCCAAAGTCTTC.

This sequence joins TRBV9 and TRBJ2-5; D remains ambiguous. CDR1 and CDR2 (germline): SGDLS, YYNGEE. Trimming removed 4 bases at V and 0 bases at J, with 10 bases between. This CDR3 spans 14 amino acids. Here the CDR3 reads CASSPIADQETQYF. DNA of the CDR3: TGTGCCAGCAGCCCGATAGCAGACCAAGAGACCCAGTACTTC.

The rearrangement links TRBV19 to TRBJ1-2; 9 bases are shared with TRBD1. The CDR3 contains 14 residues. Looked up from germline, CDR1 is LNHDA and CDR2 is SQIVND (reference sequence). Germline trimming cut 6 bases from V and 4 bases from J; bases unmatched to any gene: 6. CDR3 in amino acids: CASSPGQGTYGYTF. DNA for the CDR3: TGTGCCAGTAGCCCCGGACAGGGGACCTATGGCTACACCTTC. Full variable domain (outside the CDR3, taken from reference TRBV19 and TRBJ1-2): DGGITQSPKYLFRKEGQNVTLSCEQNLNHDAMYWYRQDPGQGLRLIYYSQIVNDFQKGDIAEGYSVSREKKESFPLTVTSAQKNPTAFYLCASSPGQGTYGYTFGSGTRLTVV.

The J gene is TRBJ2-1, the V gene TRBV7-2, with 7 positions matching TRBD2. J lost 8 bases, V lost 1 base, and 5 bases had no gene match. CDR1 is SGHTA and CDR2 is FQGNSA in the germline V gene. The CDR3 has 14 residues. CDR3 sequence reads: CASSLGEGWDEQFF. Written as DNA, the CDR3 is TGTGCCAGCAGCTTAGGGGAGGGATGGGATGAGCAGTTCTTC.

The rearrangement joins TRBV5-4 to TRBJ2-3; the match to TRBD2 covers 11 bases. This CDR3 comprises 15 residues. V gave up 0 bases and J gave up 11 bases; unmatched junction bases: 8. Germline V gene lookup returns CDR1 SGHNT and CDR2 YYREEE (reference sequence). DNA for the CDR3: TGTGCCAGCAGCTTGGAAACGCCTAGCGGGAGGTGGCAGTATTTT. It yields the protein CASSLETPSGRWQYF.

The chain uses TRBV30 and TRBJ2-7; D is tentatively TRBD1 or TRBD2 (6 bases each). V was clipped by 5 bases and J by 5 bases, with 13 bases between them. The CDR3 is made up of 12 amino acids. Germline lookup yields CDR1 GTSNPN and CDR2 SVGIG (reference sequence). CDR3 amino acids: CAWGKGGDEQYF. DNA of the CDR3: TGTGCCTGGGGGAAGGGGGGCGACGAGCAGTACTTC.

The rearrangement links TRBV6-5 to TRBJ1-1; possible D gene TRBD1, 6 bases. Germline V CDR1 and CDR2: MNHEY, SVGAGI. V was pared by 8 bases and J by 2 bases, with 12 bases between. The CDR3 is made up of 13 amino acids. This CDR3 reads CASATQGNTEAFF. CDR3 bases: TGTGCCAGCGCCACACAGGGAAACACTGAAGCTTTCTTT.

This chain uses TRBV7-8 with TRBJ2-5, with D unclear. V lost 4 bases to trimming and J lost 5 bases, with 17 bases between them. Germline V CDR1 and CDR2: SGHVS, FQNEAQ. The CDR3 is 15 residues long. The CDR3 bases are TGTGCCAGCAGCTCCACTCGAATAAGTGGGGAGACCCAGTACTTC. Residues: CASSSTRISGETQYF.

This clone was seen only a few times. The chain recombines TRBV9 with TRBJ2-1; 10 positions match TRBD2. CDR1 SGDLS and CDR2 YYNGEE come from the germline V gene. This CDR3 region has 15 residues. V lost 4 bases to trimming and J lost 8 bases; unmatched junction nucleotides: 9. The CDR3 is CASSLSSGTSDEQFF. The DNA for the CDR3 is TGTGCCAGCAGCCTTTCCAGCGGGACTAGCGATGAGCAGTTCTTC.

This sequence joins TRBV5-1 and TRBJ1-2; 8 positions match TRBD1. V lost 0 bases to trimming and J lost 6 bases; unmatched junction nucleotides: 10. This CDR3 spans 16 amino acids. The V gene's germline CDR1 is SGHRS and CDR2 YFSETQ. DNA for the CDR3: TGCGCCAGCAGCTTGGAAGGACAGGGTTTCCATCATGGCTACACCTTC. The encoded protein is CASSLEGQGFHHGYTF.

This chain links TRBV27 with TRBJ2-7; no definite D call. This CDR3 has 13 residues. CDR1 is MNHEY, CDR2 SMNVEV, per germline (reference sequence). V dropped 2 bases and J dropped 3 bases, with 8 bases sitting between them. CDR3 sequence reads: CASSLATDYEQYF. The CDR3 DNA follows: TGTGCCAGCAGTTTAGCTACAGACTACGAGCAGTACTTC.

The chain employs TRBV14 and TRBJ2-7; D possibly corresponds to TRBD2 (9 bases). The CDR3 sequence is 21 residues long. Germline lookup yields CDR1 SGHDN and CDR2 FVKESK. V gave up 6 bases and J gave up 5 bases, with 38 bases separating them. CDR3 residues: CASSHIGQGVVSAGGLDEQYF. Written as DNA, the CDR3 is TGTGCCAGCAGTCATATCGGACAGGGAGTCGTTTCAGCGGGAGGTCTCGACGAGCAGTACTTC.

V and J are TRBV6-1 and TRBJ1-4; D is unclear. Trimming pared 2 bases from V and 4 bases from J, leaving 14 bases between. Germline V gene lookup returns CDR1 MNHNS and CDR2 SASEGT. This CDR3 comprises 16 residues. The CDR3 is CASSEIGVSYNEKLFF. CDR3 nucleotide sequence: TGTGCCAGCAGTGAAATTGGTGTCAGCTATAATGAAAAACTGTTTTTT.